This T cell receptor (beta chain) comes out of a study of shared clonotypes between healthy human individuals. This clone was observed once. As yet, its antigen is unknown. Under the authors' procedure: Filtering of immunoSEQ junctional sequences could not match full-length read filtering. Measured with immunoSEQ multiplex PCR; TCRdb has only the in-frame clones, and not every one. That table furnishes V, J and clone size, whereas the DNA furnished D and trimming. The sample consists of millions of clones, 95% of them appearing once. Germline V CDR1 and CDR2: SGHRS, YFSETQ. The CDR3 extends over 15 amino acids. With V trimmed by 4 bases and J by 1 base, 5 bases remained unmatched. Whole-study findings and limits: Around 4.7% of naive CD4 clonotypes were shared across a few donors. Compared with memory subsets, naive subsets generally had larger estimated richness.

Donors included only healthy HIV-negative adults lacking recent acute infections or vaccinations. The receptor's source is a man in his late teens or twenties in good health. V gene TRBV5-1 combines with J gene TRBJ2-5, with TRBD1 matching over 9 bases. Sequencing was carried out using naive CD4+ T cells sorted from blood. Subset of the sample: CD45RA+ positively selected. The CDR3 reads CASSQYRGLQETQYF. DNA for the CDR3: TGCGCCAGCAGCCAATACAGGGGGCTCCAAGAGACCCAGTACTTC.